This TCR beta chain was captured by sequencing in a study of cytomegalovirus exposure and HLA in healthy donors. Study at large: Inside one of the first data releases sat 85 million or so unique TCRs taken from HLA-typed donors.

The study sampled nominally healthy donors, though unrecorded immune exposures were likely. Germline CDR1 reads SGHNT; CDR2 reads YYREEE (reference sequence). The CDR3 totals 15 residues. Trimming took 4 bases from V and 3 from J, leaving 14 bases between them. Primers included in the PCR were 60 Vbeta and 13 Jbeta primers. TCRdb's table, derived via immunoSEQ multiplex PCR, lists solely in-frame clones and lacks some. Found here are tens of thousands of clones, about 78% of them singletons; the top ten hold roughly 12%. The genes are TRBV5-4 and TRBJ2-1, with TRBD1 as a possible D gene (6 bases). The sample taken for sequencing was PBMCs. This receptor was identified in a woman between 40 and 50 years old in good health and CMV-seropositive. For the CDR3, the DNA is TGTGCCAGCAGCCGGTCCGGGGACAACTACAATGAGCAGTTCTTC. This encodes CASSRSGDNYNEQFF.